What follows describes a single T cell receptor beta chain. Its antigen is still unknown. The data were obtained in a study of T cells in localized non-small cell lung cancer. Study results and caveats: Tumor showed lower T cell clonality than uninvolved adjacent lung, where it was highest.

Between the trimmed V and J ends, which lost 4 bases and 5 bases, there was a span of 11 bases. The length of the CDR3 is 13 residues. Germline values: CDR1 ENHRY, CDR2 SYGVKD. Libraries were prepared by immunoSEQ multiplex PCR; TCRdb keeps only in-frame clonotypes and omits some of them. The sample records about 52,000 clones, around 84% being singletons. The V and J genes are TRBV10-3 and TRBJ1-1; no reliable D call. This specimen was PBMCs, taken before any cancer treatment. This TCR was recovered from a female donor with stage II lung adenocarcinoma. CDR3 coding DNA: TGTGCCATCAGTGCAGAGGGTCCTACTGAAGCTTTCTTT. It specifies CAISAEGPTEAFF.